Sequencing of this T cell receptor (beta chain) was carried out in a study of blood T cell repertoires in COVID-19. Profiling relied on immunoSEQ multiplex PCR, and the TCRdb table lists in-frame clones only, not all of them. Here the sample spans about 200,000 clones, 60% to 85% being singletons. A single count supports this clone. The sequenced sample was peripheral blood. The sequence derives from a woman between 70 and 85 years old with acute or convalescent COVID-19.

CDR3 protein: CAIRGRGSYEQYF. DNA of the CDR3: TGTGCCATCAGAGGCAGGGGCTCCTACGAGCAGTACTTC. This chain uses TRBV10-3 with TRBJ2-7; TRBD1 is a possible D gene (6 bases). This CDR3 contains 13 residues. V was clipped by 6 bases and J by 0 bases, with 9 bases between them. The germline CDR1 and CDR2 sequences are ENHRY and SYGVKD.